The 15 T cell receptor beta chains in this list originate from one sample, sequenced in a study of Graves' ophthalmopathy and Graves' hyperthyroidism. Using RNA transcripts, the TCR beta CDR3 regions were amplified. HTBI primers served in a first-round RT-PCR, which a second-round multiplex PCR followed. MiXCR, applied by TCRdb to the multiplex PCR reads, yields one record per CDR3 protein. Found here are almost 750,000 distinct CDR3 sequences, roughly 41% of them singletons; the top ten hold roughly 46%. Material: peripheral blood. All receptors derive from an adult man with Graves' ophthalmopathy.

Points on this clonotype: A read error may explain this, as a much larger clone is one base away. The CDR3 loop reads CASSLRLAGDEQYF. Here the CDR3 DNA reads TGTGCCAGCAGCTTACGACTAGCGGGGGACGAGCAGTACTTC. V gene TRBV7-2 combines with J gene TRBJ2-7, with TRBD2 matching 12 bases. Germline CDR1 is SGHTA and CDR2 is FQGNSA. The CDR3 contains 14 residues. Losses at the gene ends were 2 bases for V and 5 bases for J; bases not matched to a gene: 1. Complete variable domain (other parts from reference TRBV7-2 and TRBJ2-7): GAGVSQSPSNKVTEKGKDVELRCDPISGHTALYWYRQSLGQGLEFLIYFQGNSAPDKSGLPSDRFSAERTGGSVSTLTIQRTQQEDSAVYLCASSLRLAGDEQYFGPGTRLTVT.

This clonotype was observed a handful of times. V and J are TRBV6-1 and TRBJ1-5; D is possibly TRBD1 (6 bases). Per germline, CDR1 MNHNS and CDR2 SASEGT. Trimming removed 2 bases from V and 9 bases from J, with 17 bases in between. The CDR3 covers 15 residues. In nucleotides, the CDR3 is TGTGCCAGCAGTGAAAGTCGGCAGGGGAGGTCGCCCCAGCATTTT. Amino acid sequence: CASSESRQGRSPQHF.

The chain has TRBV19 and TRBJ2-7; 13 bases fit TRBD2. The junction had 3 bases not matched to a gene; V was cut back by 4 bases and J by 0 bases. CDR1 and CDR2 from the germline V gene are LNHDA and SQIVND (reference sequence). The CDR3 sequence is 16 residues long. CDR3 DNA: TGTGCCAGTAGTAGGAGGACTAGCGGGAGCTCCTACGAGCAGTACTTC. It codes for CASSRRTSGSSYEQYF.

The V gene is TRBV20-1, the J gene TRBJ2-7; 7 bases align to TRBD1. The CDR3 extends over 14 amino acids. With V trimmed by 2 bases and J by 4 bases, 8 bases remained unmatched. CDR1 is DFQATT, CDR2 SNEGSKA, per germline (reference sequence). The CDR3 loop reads CSARNDRALYEQYF. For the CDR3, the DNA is TGCAGTGCTAGAAATGACAGGGCTTTGTACGAGCAGTACTTC.

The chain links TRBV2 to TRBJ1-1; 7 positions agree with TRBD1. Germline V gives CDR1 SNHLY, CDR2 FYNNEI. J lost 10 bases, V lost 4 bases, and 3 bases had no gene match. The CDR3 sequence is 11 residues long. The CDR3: CASSVYRGAFF. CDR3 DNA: TGTGCCAGCAGTGTTTACAGGGGAGCTTTCTTT.

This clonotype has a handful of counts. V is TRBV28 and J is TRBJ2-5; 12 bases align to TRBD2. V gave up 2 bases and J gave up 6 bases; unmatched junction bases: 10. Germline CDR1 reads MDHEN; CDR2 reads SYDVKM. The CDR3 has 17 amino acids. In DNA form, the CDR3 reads TGTGCCAGCAGTTTAGAGTGGGAACTAGCGGGGGGACAGACCCAGTACTTC. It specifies CASSLEWELAGGQTQYF.

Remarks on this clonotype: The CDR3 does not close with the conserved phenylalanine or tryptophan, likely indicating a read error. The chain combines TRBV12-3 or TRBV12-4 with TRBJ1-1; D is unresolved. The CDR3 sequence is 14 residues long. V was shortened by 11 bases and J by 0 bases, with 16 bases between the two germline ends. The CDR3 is CACISGAMNTEAFV. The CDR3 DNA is TGTGCCTGCATTTCAGGCGCTATGAACACTGAAGCTTTCGTT.

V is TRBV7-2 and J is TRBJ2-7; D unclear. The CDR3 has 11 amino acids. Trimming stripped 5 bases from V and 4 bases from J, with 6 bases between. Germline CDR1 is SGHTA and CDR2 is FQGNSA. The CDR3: CASSQRYEQYF. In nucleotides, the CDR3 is TGTGCCAGCAGCCAAAGGTACGAGCAGTACTTC.

The CDR3 spells CASSTRDRGVGEAFF. Written as DNA, the CDR3 is TGTGCCAGCAGTACCCGGGACAGGGGCGTTGGTGAAGCTTTCTTT. The chain couples TRBV25-1 to TRBJ1-1; TRBD1 matches 10 bases. The germline CDR1 and CDR2 sequences are MGHDK and SYGVNS. The trim removed 5 bases at V and 7 bases at J, leaving 10 bases unmatched. The CDR3 consists of 15 residues. Full variable domain (remainder filled in from reference TRBV25-1 and TRBJ1-1): EADIYQTPRYLVIGTGKKITLECSQTMGHDKMYWYQQDPGMELHLIHYSYGVNSTEKGDLSSESTVSRIRTEHFPLTLESARPSHTSQYLCASSTRDRGVGEAFFGQGTRLTVV.

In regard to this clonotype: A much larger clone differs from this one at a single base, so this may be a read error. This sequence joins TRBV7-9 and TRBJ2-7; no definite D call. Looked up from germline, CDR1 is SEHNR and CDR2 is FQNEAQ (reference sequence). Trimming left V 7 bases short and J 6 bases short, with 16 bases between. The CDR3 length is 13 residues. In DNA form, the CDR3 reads TGTGCCAGCACGGAGCCGAGAACCTCCGAGCAGTACTTC. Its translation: CASTEPRTSEQYF.

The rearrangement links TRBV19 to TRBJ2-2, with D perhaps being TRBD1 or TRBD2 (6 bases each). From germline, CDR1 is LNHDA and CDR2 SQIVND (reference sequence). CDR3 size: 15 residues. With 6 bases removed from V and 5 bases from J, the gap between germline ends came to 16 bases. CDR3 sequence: CASSRDTGGTGELFF. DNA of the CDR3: TGTGCCAGTAGCCGGGACACCGGGGGAACCGGGGAGCTGTTTTTT.

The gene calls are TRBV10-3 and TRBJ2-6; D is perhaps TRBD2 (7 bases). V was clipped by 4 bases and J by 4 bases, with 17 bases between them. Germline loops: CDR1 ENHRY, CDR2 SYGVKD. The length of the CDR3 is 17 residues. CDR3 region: CAISVGGALGGANVLTF. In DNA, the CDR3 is TGTGCCATCAGTGTTGGGGGGGCGCTAGGCGGGGCCAACGTCCTGACTTTC.

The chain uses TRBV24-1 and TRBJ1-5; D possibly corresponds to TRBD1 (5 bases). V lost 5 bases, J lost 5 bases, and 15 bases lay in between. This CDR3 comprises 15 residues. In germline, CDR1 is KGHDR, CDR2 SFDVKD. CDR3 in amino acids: CATSAEGTEDQPQHF. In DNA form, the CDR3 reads TGTGCCACCAGTGCTGAAGGGACGGAAGATCAGCCCCAGCATTTT.

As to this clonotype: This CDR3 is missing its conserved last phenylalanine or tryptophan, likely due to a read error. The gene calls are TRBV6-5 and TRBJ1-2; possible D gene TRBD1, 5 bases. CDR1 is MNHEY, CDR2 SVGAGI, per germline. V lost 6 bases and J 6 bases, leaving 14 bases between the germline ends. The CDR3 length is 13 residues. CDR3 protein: CASRSRVNHGYTS. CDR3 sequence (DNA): TGTGCCAGCAGGAGCAGGGTAAACCATGGCTACACCTCC.

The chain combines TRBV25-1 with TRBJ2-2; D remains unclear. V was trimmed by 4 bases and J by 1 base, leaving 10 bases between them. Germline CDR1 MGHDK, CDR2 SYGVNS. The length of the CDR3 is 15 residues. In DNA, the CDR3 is TGTGCCAGCAGTGTACGACTGGGGAACACCGGGGAGCTGTTTTTT. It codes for CASSVRLGNTGELFF.